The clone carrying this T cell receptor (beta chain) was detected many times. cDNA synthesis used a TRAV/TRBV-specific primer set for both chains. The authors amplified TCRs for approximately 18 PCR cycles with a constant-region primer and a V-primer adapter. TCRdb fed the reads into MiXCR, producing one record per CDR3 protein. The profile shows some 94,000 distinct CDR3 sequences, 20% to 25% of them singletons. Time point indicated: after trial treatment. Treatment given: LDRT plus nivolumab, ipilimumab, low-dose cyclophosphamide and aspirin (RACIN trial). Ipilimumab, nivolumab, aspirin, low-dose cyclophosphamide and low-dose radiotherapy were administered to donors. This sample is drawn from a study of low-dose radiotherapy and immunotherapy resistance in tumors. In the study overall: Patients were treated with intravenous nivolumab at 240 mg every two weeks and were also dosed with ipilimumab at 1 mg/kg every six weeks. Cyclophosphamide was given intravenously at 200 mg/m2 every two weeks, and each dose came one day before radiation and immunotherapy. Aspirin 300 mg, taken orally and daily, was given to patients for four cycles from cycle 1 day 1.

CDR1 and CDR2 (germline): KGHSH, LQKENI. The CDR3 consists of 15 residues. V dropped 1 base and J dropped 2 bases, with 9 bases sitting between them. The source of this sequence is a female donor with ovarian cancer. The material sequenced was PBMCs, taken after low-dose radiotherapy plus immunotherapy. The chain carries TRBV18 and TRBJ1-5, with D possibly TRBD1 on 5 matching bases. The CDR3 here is CASSPRDGGNQPQHF. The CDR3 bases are TGTGCCAGCTCACCACGGGACGGGGGCAATCAGCCCCAGCATTTT.